This T cell receptor beta chain is drawn from a study of cytomegalovirus exposure and HLA in healthy donors. Findings and limits, study-wide: A likely sequencing artifact accounted for one observed cluster of highly shared sequence variants.

Details on this clone: Its target is unknown.

CDR1 and CDR2 (germline): LGHNA, YSLEER. This CDR3 has 17 amino acids. The V segment lost 0 bases and the J segment 5 bases; nucleotides outside the gene matches: 7. Amplification used 60 Vbeta primers and 13 Jbeta primers. The repertoire was sequenced with immunoSEQ multiplex PCR; TCRdb's copy has only in-frame clones and lacks some. The sample contains around 180,000 clones, 70% to 80% of which appear only once. The genes are TRBV4-3 and TRBJ2-1, with 10 bases that match TRBD1. The source of this sequence is a middle-aged woman in good health and CMV-seronegative. Sequenced input: PBMCs. CDR3 sequence: CASSQDDGDRGHNEQFF. CDR3 bases: TGCGCCAGCAGCCAAGACGATGGGGACAGGGGCCACAATGAGCAGTTCTTC.